The 14 T cell receptor beta chains below all came from one sample that was sequenced in a study of blood T cell repertoires in COVID-19. Measured with immunoSEQ multiplex PCR; TCRdb has only the in-frame clones, and not every one. The sample lists 310,000 or so clones, roughly 85% seen once, with approximately 5% in the top ten. The sample was PBMCs or T cells enriched from blood (not recorded which). The source of these receptors is a woman in her 30s who had recovered from COVID-19.

This chain connects TRBV29-1 to TRBJ1-2, with D tentatively TRBD1 (5 bases). CDR1 SQVTM and CDR2 ANQGSEA come from the germline V gene. Trimming pared 1 base from V and 5 bases from J, leaving 11 bases between. The CDR3 runs to 13 residues. The CDR3, as DNA: TGCAGCGTTGAAGGGGGCCGTAAGTATGGCTACACCTTC. Encoded protein: CSVEGGRKYGYTF.

The rearrangement links TRBV7-9 to TRBJ2-1, with 8 nucleotides matching TRBD1. The CDR3 runs to 15 residues. Germline V CDR1 and CDR2: SEHNR, FQNEAQ (reference sequence). Germline trimming cut 5 bases from V and 7 bases from J; bases unmatched to any gene: 10. The CDR3 is CASSTHGTGLNEQFF. The DNA for the CDR3 is TGTGCCAGCAGCACCCACGGGACAGGTCTGAATGAGCAGTTCTTC.

The rearrangement links TRBV27 to TRBJ1-5; 8 positions match TRBD1. The CDR3 runs to 16 residues. J lost 6 bases, V lost 6 bases, and 13 bases had no gene match. CDR1 and CDR2 (germline): MNHEY, SMNVEV (reference sequence). The CDR3 DNA reads as TGTGCCAGCAGCCACCGGGGGCAGGGGGCTGGTCAGCCCCAGCATTTT. Amino acid sequence: CASSHRGQGAGQPQHF.

The rearrangement uses TRBV6-5 and TRBJ1-3, with a tentative D call TRBD1 (6 bases). In germline, CDR1 is MNHEY, CDR2 SVGAGI. V was trimmed by 6 bases and J by 4 bases, leaving 13 bases between them. The CDR3 loop spans 14 amino acids. The CDR3: CASRPGHQGNTIYF. The CDR3 DNA sequence: TGTGCCAGCAGACCGGGACACCAGGGAAACACCATATATTTT.

The rearrangement joins TRBV9 to TRBJ1-2; D might be TRBD1 (6 bases). The V and J ends lost 0 bases and 2 bases respectively, with 8 bases between them. CDR1 and CDR2 (germline): SGDLS, YYNGEE. The CDR3 runs 14 residues. CDR3 nucleotides: TGTGCCAGCAGCGTAGGGACAGCCAACTATGGCTACACCTTC. Translation gives CASSVGTANYGYTF.

The rearrangement uses TRBV11-2 and TRBJ1-5; D gene ambiguous. This CDR3 has 12 amino acids. V lost 2 bases and J lost 6, with 5 bases in between. Germline V gene data show CDR1 as SGHAT and CDR2 as FQNNGV. The DNA of the CDR3 is TGTGCCAGCAGCTTACCCGGTCAGCCCCAGCATTTT. Translated: CASSLPGQPQHF.

The rearrangement uses TRBV27 and TRBJ1-2; 7 bases agree with TRBD1. Unmatched junction bases numbered 10, after V lost 6 bases and J lost 3 bases. There are 15 residues in the CDR3. Germline V gene data show CDR1 as MNHEY and CDR2 as SMNVEV (reference sequence). CDR3 residues: CASRTLPGTDYGYTF. The CDR3 DNA sequence: TGTGCCAGCAGGACTTTACCGGGGACAGACTATGGCTACACCTTC.

J is TRBJ2-7 and V is TRBV5-6, with a weak D call TRBD2 (6 bases). This CDR3 region has 13 residues. With 7 bases removed from V and 6 bases from J, the gap between germline ends came to 17 bases. Germline CDR1 and CDR2: SGHDT and YYEEEE. The CDR3 DNA is TGTGCCAGCCGCCTGGAGGGGCGCCCCGAGCAGTACTTC. It codes for CASRLEGRPEQYF. The whole variable domain, remainder taken from reference TRBV5-6 and TRBJ2-7, is DAGVTQSPTHLIKTRGQQVTLRCSPKSGHDTVSWYQQALGQGPQFIFQYYEEEERQRGNFPDRFSGHQFPNYSSELNVNALLLGDSALYLCASRLEGRPEQYFGPGTRLTVT.

The V and J genes are TRBV24-1 and TRBJ2-3, with D hard to call. Germline V gene sequence: CDR1 KGHDR, CDR2 SFDVKD. This CDR3 region has 12 residues. With 7 bases removed from V and 0 bases from J, the gap between germline ends came to 4 bases. CDR3 nucleotides: TGTGCCACCAGGTCTAGCACAGATACGCAGTATTTT. Its translation: CATRSSTDTQYF.

The rearrangement links TRBV3-1 (or the pseudogene TRBV3-2) to TRBJ2-3; the match to TRBD2 covers 8 bases. Per the germline V gene, CDR1 is LGHDT and CDR2 is YNNKEL (reference sequence). V was pared by 5 bases and J by 2 bases, with 9 bases of the junction left unmatched. This CDR3 has 16 residues. CDR3: CASSFRAGGHTDTQYF. Here the CDR3 DNA reads TGTGCCAGCAGCTTCCGGGCGGGGGGACACACAGATACGCAGTATTTT.

The CDR3 sequence is CASSSGQGAYNSPLHF. DNA of the CDR3: TGTGCCAGCAGCTCCGGACAGGGGGCCTATAATTCACCCCTCCACTTT. The V and J genes are TRBV11-2 and TRBJ1-6; the match to TRBD1 covers 10 bases. The junction had 2 bases not matched to a gene; V was cut back by 4 bases and J by 2 bases. The CDR3 is 16 amino acids. Germline V gene data show CDR1 as SGHAT and CDR2 as FQNNGV.

This clone has a single count. The J gene is TRBJ2-2, the V gene TRBV7-3, with D unresolved. The CDR3 is 14 residues long. Germline V lookup: CDR1 SGHTA, CDR2 FQGTGA. The V end lost 6 bases, the J end lost 0 bases, and 8 bases lay between the germline ends. Written as DNA, the CDR3 is TGTGCCAGCAGACTCGGAGCGAACACCGGGGAGCTGTTTTTT. It yields the protein CASRLGANTGELFF. Supplemented by reference TRBV7-3 and TRBJ2-2, the full variable domain reads GAGVSQTPSNKVTEKGKYVELRCDPISGHTALYWYRQSLGQGPEFLIYFQGTGAADDSGLPNDRFFAVRPEGSVSTLKIQRTERGDSAVYLCASRLGANTGELFFGEGSRLTVL.

V usage is TRBV27 and J usage is TRBJ2-1; 7 positions agree with TRBD2. The CDR3 contains 16 residues. Germline loops: CDR1 MNHEY, CDR2 SMNVEV (reference sequence). V shed 7 bases and J 0 bases; nucleotides not matched to a gene: 9. The CDR3 bases are TGTGCCAGCACATGGGGGGGGACCAGCTCCTACAATGAGCAGTTCTTC. Its translation is CASTWGGTSSYNEQFF.

The V call is TRBV7-3, the J call TRBJ2-1; 7 positions match TRBD1. This CDR3 spans 15 amino acids. V was pared by 5 bases and J by 7 bases, with 11 bases of the junction left unmatched. Germline CDR1 reads SGHTA; CDR2 reads FQGTGA. The CDR3 loop reads CASSLQGTTGNEQFF. As DNA, the CDR3 is TGTGCCAGCAGCCTACAGGGGACCACCGGGAATGAGCAGTTCTTC.